These 4 T cell receptor beta chains were sequenced from one sample in a study of regulatory T cells in long-lasting Graves disease. Time point defined: newly diagnosed GD, antithyroid drugs for less than 3 months. Researchers made the TCR library from RNA that was extracted from PBMCs. In building TCR beta libraries, iRepertoire HTBI primers were used together with Arm-PCR of CDR3 regions. TCRdb reprocessed the multiplex PCR reads via MiXCR and lists one record per CDR3 protein. The table includes 510,000 or so distinct CDR3 sequences, around 12% detected once. These data were also reused for a study on T cells in Graves' hyperthyroidism and ophthalmopathy.

Sequenced material: peripheral blood mononuclear cells (PBMCs), taken at new diagnosis, from a patient treated with antithyroid drugs. All receptors come from a woman aged 25 to 39 with Graves disease.

This clonotype was detected a few times. The rearrangement joins TRBV5-1 to TRBJ1-1; 7 nucleotides align to TRBD1. V was pared by 4 bases and J by 13 bases, with 10 bases of the junction left unmatched. The CDR3 covers 12 residues. The V gene's germline CDR1 is SGHRS and CDR2 YFSETQ. CDR3 amino acids: CASSLNRGWVFF. The CDR3 DNA is TGCGCCAGCAGCCTGAACAGGGGATGGGTTTTCTTT.

This clonotype was detected ten times or more. This rearrangement joins TRBV12-3 or TRBV12-4 to TRBJ2-1, with D possibly TRBD1 on 6 matching bases. V gave up 5 bases and J gave up 7 bases, with 15 bases separating them. The CDR3 sequence is 14 residues long. This CDR3 reads CASSLPQGRNEQFF. In DNA, the CDR3 is TGTGCCAGCAGTCTTCCCCAGGGGAGAAATGAGCAGTTCTTC.

This clonotype was seen ten or more times. V usage is TRBV11-2 and J usage is TRBJ2-1, with 13 bases lining up with TRBD2. Germline lookup yields CDR1 SGHAT and CDR2 FQNNGV. Trimming removed 3 bases from V and 1 base from J; junction bases left unmatched: 9. The CDR3 has 19 amino acids. The CDR3: CASSLGSTSGRWSYNEQFF. The DNA for the CDR3 is TGTGCCAGCAGCTTGGGGTCGACTAGCGGGAGGTGGTCCTACAATGAGCAGTTCTTC.

Concerning this clonotype itself: This likely came from a read error, as a far larger clone is one base away. The CDR3 ends on some other residue instead of the conserved phenylalanine or tryptophan, so this is likely a read error. The chain employs TRBV28 and TRBJ1-5; D unresolved. The CDR3 loop spans 13 amino acids. Trimming took 6 bases from V and 3 from J, leaving 9 bases between them. Germline CDR1 reads MDHEN; CDR2 reads SYDVKM. CDR3 amino acids: CASRIAYNQPQHL. The CDR3 coding sequence is TGTGCCAGCAGGATAGCTTACAATCAGCCCCAGCATCTT.